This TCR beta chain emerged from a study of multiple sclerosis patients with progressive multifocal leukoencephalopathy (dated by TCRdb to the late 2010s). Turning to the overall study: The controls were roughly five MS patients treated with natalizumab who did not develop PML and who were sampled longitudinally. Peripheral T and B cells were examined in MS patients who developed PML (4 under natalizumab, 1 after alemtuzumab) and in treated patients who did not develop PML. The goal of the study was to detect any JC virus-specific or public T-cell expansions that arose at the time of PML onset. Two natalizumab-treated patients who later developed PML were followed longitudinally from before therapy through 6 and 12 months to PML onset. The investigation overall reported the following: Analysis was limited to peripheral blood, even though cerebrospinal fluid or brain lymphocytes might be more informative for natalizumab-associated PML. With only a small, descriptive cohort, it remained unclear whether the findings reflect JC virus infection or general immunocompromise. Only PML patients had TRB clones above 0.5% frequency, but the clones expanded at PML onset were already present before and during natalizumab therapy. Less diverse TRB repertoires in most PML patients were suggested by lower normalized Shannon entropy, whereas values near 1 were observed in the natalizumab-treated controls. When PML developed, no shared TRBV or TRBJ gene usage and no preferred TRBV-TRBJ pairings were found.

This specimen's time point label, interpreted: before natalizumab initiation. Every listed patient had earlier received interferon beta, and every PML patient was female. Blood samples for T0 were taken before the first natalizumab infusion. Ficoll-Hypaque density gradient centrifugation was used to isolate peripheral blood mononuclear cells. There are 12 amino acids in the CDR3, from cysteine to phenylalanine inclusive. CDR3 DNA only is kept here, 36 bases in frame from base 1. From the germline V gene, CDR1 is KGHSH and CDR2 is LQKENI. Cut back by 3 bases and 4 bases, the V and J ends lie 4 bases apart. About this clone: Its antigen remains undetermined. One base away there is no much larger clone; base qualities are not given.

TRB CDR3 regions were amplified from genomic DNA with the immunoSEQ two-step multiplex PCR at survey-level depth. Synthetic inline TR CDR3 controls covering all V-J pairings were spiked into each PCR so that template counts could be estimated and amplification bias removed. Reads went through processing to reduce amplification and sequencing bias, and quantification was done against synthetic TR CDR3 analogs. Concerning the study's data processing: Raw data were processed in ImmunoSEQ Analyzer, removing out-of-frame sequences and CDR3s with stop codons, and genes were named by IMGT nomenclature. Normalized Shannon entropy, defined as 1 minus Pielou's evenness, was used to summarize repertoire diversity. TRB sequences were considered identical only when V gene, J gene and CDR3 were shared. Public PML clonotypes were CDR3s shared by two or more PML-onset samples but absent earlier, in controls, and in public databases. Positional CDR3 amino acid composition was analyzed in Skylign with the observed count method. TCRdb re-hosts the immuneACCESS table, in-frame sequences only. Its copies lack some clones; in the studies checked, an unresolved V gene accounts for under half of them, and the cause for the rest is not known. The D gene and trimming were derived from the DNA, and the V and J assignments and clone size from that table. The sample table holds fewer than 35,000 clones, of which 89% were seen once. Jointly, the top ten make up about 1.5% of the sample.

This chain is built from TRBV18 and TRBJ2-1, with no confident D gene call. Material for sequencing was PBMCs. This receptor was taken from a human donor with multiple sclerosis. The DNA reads TGTGCCAGCTCACCCGAGTACAATGAGCAGTTCTTC. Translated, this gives CASSPEYNEQFF. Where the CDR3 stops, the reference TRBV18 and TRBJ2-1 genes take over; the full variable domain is NAGVMQNPRHLVRRRGQEARLRCSPMKGHSHVYWYRQLPEEGLKFMVYLQKENIIDESGMPKERFSAEFPKEGPSILRIQQVVRGDSAAYFCASSPEYNEQFFGPGTRLTVL.